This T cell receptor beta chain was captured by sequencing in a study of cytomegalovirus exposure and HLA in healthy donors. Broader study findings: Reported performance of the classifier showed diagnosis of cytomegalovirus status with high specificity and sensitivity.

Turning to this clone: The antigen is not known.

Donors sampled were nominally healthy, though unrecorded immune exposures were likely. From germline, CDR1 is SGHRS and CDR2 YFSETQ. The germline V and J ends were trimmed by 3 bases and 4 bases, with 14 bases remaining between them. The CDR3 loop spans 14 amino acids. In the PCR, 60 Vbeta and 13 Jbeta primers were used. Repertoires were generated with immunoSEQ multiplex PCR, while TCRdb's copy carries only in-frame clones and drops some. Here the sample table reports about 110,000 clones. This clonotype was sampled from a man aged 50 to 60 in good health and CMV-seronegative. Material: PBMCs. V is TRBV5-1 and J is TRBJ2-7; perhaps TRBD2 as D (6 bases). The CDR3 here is CASSSLEGRYEQYF. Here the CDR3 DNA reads TGCGCCAGCAGCTCACTGGAGGGCCGTTACGAGCAGTACTTC. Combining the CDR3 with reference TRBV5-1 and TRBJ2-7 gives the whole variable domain KAGVTQTPRYLIKTRGQQVTLSCSPISGHRSVSWYQQTPGQGLQFLFEYFSETQRNKGNFPGRFSGRQFSNSRSEMNVSTLELGDSALYLCASSSLEGRYEQYFGPGTRLTVT.